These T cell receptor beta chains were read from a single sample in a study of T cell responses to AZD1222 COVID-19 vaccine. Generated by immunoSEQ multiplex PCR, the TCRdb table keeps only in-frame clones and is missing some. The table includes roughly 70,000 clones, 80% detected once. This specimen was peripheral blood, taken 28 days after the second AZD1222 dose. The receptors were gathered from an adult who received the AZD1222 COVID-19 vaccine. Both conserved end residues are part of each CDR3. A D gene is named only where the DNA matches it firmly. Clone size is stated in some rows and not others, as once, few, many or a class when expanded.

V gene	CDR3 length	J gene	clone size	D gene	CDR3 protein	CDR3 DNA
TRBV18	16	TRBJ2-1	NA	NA	CASSRDRVRSYNEQFF	TGTGCCAGCTCCCGAGATAGAGTCCGATCCTACAATGAGCAGTTCTTC
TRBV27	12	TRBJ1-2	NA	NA	CASSPWGYGYTF	TGTGCCAGCAGTCCATGGGGGTATGGCTACACCTTC
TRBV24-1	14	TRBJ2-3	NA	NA	CATSVSSTVNTQYF	TGTGCCACCAGTGTCTCCTCGACAGTCAATACGCAGTATTTT
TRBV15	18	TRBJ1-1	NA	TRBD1	CATSRDTQGASLGTEAFF	TGTGCCACCAGCAGAGATACGCAGGGGGCTTCTTTAGGCACTGAAGCTTTCTTT
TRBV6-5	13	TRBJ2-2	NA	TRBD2	CAFRAGGTGELFF	TGTGCTTTCAGAGCGGGGGGCACCGGGGAGCTGTTTTTT
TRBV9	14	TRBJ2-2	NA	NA	CASTSGFNTGELFF	TGTGCCAGCACCAGTGGGTTTAACACCGGGGAGCTGTTTTTT
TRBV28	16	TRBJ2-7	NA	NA	CASSPGRGTLIYEQYF	TGTGCCAGCAGCCCCGGTCGGGGAACTCTAATCTACGAGCAGTACTTC
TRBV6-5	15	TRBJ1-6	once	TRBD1	CASNLETGIYSPLHF	TGTGCCAGCAATCTAGAGACAGGGATATATTCACCCCTCCACTTT
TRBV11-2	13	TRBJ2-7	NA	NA	CASSLGAGSEQYF	TGTGCCAGCAGCTTAGGGGCGGGATCCGAGCAGTACTTC
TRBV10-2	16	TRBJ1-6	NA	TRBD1	CASKDRGGFSNSPLHF	TGCGCCAGCAAGGACAGGGGAGGGTTTTCCAATTCACCCCTCCACTTT
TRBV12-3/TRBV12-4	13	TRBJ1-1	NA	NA	CASSAWRGTEAFF	TGTGCCAGCAGTGCCTGGAGAGGCACTGAAGCTTTCTTT
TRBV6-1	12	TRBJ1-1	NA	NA	CASSELSVGAFF	TGTGCCAGCAGTGAACTCTCCGTAGGCGCTTTCTTT
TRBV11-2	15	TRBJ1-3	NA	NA	CASSLGGTSGNTIYF	TGTGCCAGCAGCCTGGGGGGGACTTCTGGAAACACCATATATTTT
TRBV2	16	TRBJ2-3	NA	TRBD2	CASSDWTSGGTDTQYF	TGTGCCAGCAGTGACTGGACTAGCGGGGGCACAGATACGCAGTATTTT
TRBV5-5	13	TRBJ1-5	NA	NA	CASSLHSNQPQHF	TGTGCCAGCAGCTTGCATAGCAATCAGCCCCAGCATTTT
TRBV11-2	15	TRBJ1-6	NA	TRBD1	CASSLSGQYNSPLHF	TGTGCCAGCAGCTTGTCGGGACAGTATAATTCACCCCTCCACTTT
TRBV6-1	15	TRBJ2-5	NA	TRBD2	CASSEKAGGGGTQYF	TGTGCCAGCAGTGAAAAAGCGGGGGGCGGTGGGACCCAGTACTTC
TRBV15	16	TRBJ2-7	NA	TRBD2	CATSRSLVAGGYEQYF	TGTGCCACCAGCAGATCCCTCGTAGCGGGGGGTTACGAGCAGTACTTC
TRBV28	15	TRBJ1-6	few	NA	CASSLARGFNSPLHF	TGTGCCAGCAGTCTCGCCCGGGGTTTTAATTCACCCCTCCACTTT
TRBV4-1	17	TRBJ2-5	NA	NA	CASSQVRPRRGQETQYF	TGCGCCAGCAGCCAAGTGCGGCCGCGGCGGGGACAGGAGACCCAGTACTTC
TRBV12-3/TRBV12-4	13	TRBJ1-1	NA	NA	CASSFGYGTEAFF	TGTGCCAGCAGTTTCGGTTACGGCACTGAAGCTTTCTTT
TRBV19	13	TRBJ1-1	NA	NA	CASSANTGIEAFF	TGTGCCAGTAGTGCCAACACCGGGATTGAAGCTTTCTTT
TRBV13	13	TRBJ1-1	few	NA	CASSQGVLTEAFF	TGTGCCAGCAGTCAAGGGGTGCTCACTGAAGCTTTCTTT
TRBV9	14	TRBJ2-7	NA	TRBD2	CASSPLGGNYEQYF	TGTGCCAGCAGCCCCCTCGGGGGGAACTACGAGCAGTACTTC
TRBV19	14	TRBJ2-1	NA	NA	CASTIRGSYNEQFF	TGTGCCAGTACCATCAGGGGTTCCTACAATGAGCAGTTCTTC
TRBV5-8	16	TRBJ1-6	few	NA	CASSLQRGRYNSPLHF	TGTGCCAGCAGCCTGCAGCGGGGCCGCTATAATTCACCCCTCCACTTT
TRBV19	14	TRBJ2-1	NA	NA	CASSPAAFHNEQFF	TGTGCCAGTAGTCCTGCGGCTTTCCACAATGAGCAGTTCTTC
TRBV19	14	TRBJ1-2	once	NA	CASSIGQRDKGYTF	TGTGCCAGTAGTATAGGTCAGCGGGACAAAGGCTACACCTTC
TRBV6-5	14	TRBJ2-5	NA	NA	CASSSTLGVSTQYF	TGTGCCAGCAGCTCGACGCTAGGGGTCTCGACCCAGTACTTC
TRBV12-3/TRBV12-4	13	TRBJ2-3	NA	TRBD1	CASRDRVVDTQYF	TGTGCCAGCAGGGACAGGGTGGTAGATACGCAGTATTTT
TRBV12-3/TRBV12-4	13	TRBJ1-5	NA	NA	CASSRSPNQPQHF	TGTGCCAGCAGCCGCTCCCCAAATCAGCCCCAGCATTTT
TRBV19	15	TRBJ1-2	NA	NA	CASRPGGETNYGYTF	TGTGCCAGTAGACCCGGAGGCGAGACTAACTATGGCTACACCTTC
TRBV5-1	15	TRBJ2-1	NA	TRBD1	CASSPGTGSYNEQFF	TGCGCCAGCAGCCCCGGGACAGGGTCCTACAATGAGCAGTTCTTC
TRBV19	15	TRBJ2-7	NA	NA	CASSIGAQFPYEQYF	TGTGCCAGTAGTATAGGGGCACAATTCCCCTACGAGCAGTACTTC
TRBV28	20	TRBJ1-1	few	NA	CASSLIASGLGLWGNTEAFF	TGTGCCAGCAGTTTGATTGCGTCGGGGTTGGGGTTATGGGGGAACACTGAAGCTTTCTTT
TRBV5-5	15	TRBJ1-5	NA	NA	CASSLIPNSNQPQHF	TGTGCCAGCAGCTTGATTCCGAATAGCAATCAGCCCCAGCATTTT
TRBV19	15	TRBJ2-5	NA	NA	CASTPGFPGGETQYF	TGTGCCAGTACCCCAGGGTTCCCGGGTGGCGAGACCCAGTACTTC
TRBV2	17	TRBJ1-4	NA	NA	CASSGGRGSATNEKLFF	TGTGCCAGCAGTGGGGGTAGAGGGTCCGCAACTAATGAAAAACTGTTTTTT
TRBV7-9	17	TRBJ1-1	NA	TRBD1	CASSFRDRDFSGTEAFF	TGTGCCAGCAGCTTCCGGGACAGGGATTTTTCGGGGACTGAAGCTTTCTTT
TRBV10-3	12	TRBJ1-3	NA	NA	CAIRGPGNTIYF	TGTGCCATCAGGGGACCTGGAAACACCATATATTTT
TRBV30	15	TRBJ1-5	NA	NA	CAWSVALGSNQPQHF	TGTGCCTGGAGTGTAGCTCTGGGCAGCAATCAGCCCCAGCATTTT
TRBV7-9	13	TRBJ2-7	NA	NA	CASSLTDSYEQYF	TGTGCCAGCAGCTTAACAGACAGCTACGAGCAGTACTTC
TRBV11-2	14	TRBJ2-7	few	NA	CASSRIKNRDEQYF	TGTGCCAGCAGCCGGATAAAAAACAGGGACGAGCAGTACTTC
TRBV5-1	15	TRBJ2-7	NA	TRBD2	CASSLGGFQLYEQYF	TGCGCCAGCAGCCTGGGGGGGTTTCAACTCTACGAGCAGTACTTC
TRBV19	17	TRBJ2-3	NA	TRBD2	CASSIVSSGGSTDTQYF	TGTGCCAGTAGTATAGTTTCTAGCGGGGGTAGCACAGATACGCAGTATTTT
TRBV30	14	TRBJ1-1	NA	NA	CAWSVGGQVGKAFF	TGTGCCTGGAGTGTAGGGGGGCAGGTCGGGAAAGCTTTCTTT